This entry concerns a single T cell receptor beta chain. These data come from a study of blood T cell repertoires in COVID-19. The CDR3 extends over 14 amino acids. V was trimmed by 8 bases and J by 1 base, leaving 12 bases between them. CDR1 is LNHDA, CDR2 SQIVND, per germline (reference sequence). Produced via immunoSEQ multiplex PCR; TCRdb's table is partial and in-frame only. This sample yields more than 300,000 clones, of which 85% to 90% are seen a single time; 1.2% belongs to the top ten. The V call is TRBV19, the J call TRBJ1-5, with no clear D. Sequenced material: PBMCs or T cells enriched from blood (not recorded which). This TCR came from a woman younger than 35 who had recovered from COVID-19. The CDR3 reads CASRRWASNQPQHF. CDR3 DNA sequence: TGTGCCAGTCGGCGTTGGGCGAGCAATCAGCCCCAGCATTTT.